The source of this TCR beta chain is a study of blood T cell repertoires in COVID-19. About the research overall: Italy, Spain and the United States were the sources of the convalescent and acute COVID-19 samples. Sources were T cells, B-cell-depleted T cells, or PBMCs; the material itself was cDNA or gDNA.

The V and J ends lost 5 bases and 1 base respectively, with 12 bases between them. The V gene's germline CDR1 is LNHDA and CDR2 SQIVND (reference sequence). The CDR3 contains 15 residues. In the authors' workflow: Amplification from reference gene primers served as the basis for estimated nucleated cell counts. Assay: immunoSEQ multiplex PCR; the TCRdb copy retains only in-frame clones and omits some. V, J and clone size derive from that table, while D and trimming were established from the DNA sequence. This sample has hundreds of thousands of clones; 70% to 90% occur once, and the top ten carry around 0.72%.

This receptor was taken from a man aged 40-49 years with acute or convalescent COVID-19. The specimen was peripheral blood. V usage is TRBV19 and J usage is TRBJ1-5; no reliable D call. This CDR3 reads CASSFDRRSNQPQHF. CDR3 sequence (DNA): TGTGCCAGTAGTTTCGACCGGAGGAGCAATCAGCCCCAGCATTTT.